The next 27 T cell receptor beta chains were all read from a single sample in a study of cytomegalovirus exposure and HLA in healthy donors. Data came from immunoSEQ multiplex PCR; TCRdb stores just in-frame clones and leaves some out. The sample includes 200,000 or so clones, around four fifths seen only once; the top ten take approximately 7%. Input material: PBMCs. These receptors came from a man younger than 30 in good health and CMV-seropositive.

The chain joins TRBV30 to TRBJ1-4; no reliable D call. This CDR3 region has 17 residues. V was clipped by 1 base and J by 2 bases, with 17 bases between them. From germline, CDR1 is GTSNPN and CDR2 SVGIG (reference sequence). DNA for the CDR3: TGTGCCTGGAGTGGCGGGTTTTCTCGGGCGACTAATGAAAAACTGTTTTTT. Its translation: CAWSGGFSRATNEKLFF. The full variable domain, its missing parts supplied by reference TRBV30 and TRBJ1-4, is SQTIHQWPATLVQPVGSPLSLECTVEGTSNPNLYWYRQAAGRGLQLLFYSVGIGQISSEVPQNLSASRPQDRQFILSSKKLLLSDSGFYLCAWSGGFSRATNEKLFFGSGTQLSVL.

The CDR3: CASSLSRGPTDTQYF. The CDR3 region has the DNA TGTGCCAGCAGCTTGTCTAGGGGGCCAACAGATACGCAGTATTTT. V is TRBV5-4 and J is TRBJ2-3; TRBD1 matches at 7 bases. This CDR3 has 15 residues. J lost 3 bases, V lost 1 base, and 5 bases had no gene match. Germline lookup yields CDR1 SGHNT and CDR2 YYREEE (reference sequence). Full variable domain (rest looked up from reference TRBV5-4 and TRBJ2-3): ETGVTQSPTHLIKTRGQQVTLRCSSQSGHNTVSWYQQALGQGPQFIFQYYREEENGRGNFPPRFSGLQFPNYSSELNVNALELDDSALYLCASSLSRGPTDTQYFGPGTRLTVL.

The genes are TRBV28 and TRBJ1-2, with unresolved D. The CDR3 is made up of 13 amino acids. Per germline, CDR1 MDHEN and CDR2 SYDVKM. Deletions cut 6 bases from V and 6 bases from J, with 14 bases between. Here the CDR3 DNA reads TGTGCCAGCAGGACTCCCGCGGGCGATGGCTACACCTTC. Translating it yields CASRTPAGDGYTF.

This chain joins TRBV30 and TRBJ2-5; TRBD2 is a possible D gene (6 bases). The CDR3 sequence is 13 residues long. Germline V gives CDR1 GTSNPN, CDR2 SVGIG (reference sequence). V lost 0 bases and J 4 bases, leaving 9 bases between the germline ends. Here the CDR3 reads CAWSVSGRETQYF. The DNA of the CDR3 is TGTGCCTGGAGTGTGTCCGGGAGAGAGACCCAGTACTTC.

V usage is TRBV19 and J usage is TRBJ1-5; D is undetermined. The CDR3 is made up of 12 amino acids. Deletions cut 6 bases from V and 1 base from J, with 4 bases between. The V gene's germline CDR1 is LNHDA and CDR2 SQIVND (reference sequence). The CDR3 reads CASRSSNQPQHF. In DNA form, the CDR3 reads TGTGCCAGTAGATCAAGCAATCAGCCCCAGCATTTT.

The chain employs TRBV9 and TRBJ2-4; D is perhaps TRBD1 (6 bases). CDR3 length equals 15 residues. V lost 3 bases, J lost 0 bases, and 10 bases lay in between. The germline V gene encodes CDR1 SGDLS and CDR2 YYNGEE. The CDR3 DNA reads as TGTGCCAGCAGCGCGGGACACCTAGCCAAAAACATTCAGTACTTC. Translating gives CASSAGHLAKNIQYF.

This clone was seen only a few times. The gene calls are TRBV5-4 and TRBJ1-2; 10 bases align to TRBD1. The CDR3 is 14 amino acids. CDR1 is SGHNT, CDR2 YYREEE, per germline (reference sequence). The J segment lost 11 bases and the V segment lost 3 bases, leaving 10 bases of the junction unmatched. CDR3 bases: TGTGCCAGCAGCTCGGGGACAGGGGCGCGGGGTTACACCTTC. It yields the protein CASSSGTGARGYTF.

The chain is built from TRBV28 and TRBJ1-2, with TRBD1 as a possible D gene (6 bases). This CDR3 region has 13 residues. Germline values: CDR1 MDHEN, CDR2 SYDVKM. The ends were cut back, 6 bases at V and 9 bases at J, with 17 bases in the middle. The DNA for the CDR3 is TGTGCCAGCAGCTCGGACAGCCGCCTAAGCTACACCTTC. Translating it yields CASSSDSRLSYTF.

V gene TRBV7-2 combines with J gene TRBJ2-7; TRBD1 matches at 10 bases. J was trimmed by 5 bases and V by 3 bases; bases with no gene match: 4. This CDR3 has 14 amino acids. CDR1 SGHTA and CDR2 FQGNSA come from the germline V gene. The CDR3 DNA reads TGTGCCAGCAGCTTCGGGACAGGGGACGACGAGCAGTACTTC. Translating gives CASSFGTGDDEQYF.

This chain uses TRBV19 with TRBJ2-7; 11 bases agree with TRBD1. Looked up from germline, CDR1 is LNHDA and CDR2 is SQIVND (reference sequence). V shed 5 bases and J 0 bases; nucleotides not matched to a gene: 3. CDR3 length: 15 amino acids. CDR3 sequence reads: CASSAGTGGSYEQYF. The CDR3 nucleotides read TGTGCCAGTAGTGCGGGGACAGGGGGCTCCTACGAGCAGTACTTC.

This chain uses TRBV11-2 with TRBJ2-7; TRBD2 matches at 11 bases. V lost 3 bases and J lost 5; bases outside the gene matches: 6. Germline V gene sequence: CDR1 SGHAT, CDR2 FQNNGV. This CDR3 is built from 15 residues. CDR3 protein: CASSLELAGAHEQYF. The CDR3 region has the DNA TGTGCCAGCAGCTTGGAACTAGCGGGAGCCCACGAGCAGTACTTC.

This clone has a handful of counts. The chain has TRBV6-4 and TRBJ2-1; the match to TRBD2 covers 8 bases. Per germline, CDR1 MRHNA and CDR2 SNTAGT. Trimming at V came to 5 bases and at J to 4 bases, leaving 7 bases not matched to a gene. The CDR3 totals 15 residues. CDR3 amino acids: CASSPTSGRYNEQFF. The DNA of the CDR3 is TGTGCCAGCAGTCCTACTAGCGGCCGTTACAATGAGCAGTTCTTC.

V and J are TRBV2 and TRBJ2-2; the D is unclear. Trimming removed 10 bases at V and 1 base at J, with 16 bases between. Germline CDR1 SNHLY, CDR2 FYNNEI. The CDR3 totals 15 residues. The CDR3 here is CATQTRQENTGELFF. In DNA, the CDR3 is TGTGCCACTCAAACAAGGCAGGAGAACACCGGGGAGCTGTTTTTT. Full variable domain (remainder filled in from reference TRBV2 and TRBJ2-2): EPEVTQTPSHQVTQMGQEVILRCVPISNHLYFYWYRQILGQKVEFLVSFYNNEISEKSEIFDDQFSVERPDGSNFTLKIRSTKLEDSAMYFCATQTRQENTGELFFGEGSRLTVL.

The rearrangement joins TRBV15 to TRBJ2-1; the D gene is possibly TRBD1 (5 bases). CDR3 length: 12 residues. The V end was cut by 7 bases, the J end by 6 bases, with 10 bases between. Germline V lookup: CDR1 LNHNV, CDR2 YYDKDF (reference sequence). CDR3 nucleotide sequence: TGTGCCACCACTCCGCAGGGCAATGAGCAGTTCTTC. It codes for CATTPQGNEQFF.

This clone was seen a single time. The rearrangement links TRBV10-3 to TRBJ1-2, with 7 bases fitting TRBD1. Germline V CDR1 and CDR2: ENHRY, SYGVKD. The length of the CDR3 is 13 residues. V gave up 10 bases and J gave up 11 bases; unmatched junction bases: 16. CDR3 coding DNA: TGTGCCACGACGGACAGGAACTTTGTGTTTTACACCTTC. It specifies CATTDRNFVFYTF.

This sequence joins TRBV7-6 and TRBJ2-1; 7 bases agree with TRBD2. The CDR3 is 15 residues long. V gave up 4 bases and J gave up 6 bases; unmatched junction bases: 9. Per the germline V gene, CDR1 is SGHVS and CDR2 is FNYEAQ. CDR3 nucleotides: TGTGCCAGCAGCTCCCTAGCGGCTCTTAGCAATGAGCAGTTCTTC. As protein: CASSSLAALSNEQFF.

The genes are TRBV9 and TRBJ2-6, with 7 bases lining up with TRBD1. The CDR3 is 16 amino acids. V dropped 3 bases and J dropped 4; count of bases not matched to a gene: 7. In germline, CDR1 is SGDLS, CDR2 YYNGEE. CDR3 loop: CASSGITGVGANVLTF. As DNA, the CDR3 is TGTGCCAGCAGCGGGATCACAGGGGTAGGGGCCAACGTCCTGACTTTC.

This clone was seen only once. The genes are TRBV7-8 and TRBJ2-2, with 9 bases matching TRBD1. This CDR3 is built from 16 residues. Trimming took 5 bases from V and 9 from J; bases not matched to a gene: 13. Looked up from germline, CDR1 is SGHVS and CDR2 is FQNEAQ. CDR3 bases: TGTGCCAGCAGCATAGGACCCCCGGGACAGGGAAGGGAGCTGTTTTTT. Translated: CASSIGPPGQGRELFF.

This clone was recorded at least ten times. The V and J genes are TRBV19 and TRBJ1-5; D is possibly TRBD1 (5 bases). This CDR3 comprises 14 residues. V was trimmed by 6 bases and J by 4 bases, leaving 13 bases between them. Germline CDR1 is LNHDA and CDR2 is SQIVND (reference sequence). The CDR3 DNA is TGTGCCAGTAGCACGTGGGGGGGAAATCAGCCCCAGCATTTT. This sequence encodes CASSTWGGNQPQHF.

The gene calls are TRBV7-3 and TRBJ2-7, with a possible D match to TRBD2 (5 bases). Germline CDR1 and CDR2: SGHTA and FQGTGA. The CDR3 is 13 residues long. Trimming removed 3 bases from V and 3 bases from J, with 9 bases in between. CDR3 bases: TGTGCCAGCAGCTTCGACGGAGGCTACGAGCAGTACTTC. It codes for CASSFDGGYEQYF.

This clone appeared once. CDR3 amino acids: CASSLTSGNSYEQYF. CDR3 DNA: TGTGCCAGCAGCCTAACTAGCGGTAACTCCTACGAGCAGTACTTC. The V and J genes are TRBV28 and TRBJ2-7; 8 bases fit TRBD2. CDR1 and CDR2 (germline): MDHEN, SYDVKM. V lost 6 bases and J lost 0; bases outside the gene matches: 7. The CDR3 runs 15 residues.

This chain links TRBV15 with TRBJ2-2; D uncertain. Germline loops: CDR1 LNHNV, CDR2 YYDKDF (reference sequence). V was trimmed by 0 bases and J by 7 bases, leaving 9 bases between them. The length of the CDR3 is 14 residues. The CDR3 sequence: CATSRDLSIGELFF. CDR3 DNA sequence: TGTGCCACCAGCAGAGATTTGAGCATCGGGGAGCTGTTTTTT.

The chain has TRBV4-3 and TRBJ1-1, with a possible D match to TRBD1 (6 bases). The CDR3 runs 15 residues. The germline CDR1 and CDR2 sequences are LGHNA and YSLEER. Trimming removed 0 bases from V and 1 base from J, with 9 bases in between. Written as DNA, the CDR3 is TGCGCCAGCAGCCAAGATAGGGGGGGGAACACTGAAGCTTTCTTT. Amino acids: CASSQDRGGNTEAFF.

CDR3 region: CASWTREEGTQYF. The DNA for the CDR3 is TGCGCCAGCTGGACTAGGGAAGAAGGTACGCAGTATTTT. V gene TRBV10-2 combines with J gene TRBJ2-3; TRBD2 matches 7 bases. CDR1 and CDR2 from the germline V gene are WSHSY and SAAADI. V was clipped by 8 bases and J by 8 bases; unmatched bases: 10. CDR3 size: 13 residues.

The CDR3 is CASSQEARQGAYEQYF. The DNA of the CDR3 is TGCGCCAGCAGCCAAGAGGCCAGGCAGGGGGCCTACGAGCAGTACTTC. V usage is TRBV4-1 and J usage is TRBJ2-7; 7 bases match TRBD1. Trimming at V came to 0 bases and at J to 2 bases, leaving 7 bases not matched to a gene. In germline, CDR1 is MGHRA, CDR2 YSYEKL. The CDR3 runs 16 residues.

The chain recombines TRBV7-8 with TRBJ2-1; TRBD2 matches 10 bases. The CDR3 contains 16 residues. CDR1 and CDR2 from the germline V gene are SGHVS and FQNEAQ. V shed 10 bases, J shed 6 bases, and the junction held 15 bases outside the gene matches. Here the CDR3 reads CATMEREGRMSNEQFF. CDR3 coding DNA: TGTGCCACCATGGAGCGGGAGGGCCGAATGTCCAATGAGCAGTTCTTC.

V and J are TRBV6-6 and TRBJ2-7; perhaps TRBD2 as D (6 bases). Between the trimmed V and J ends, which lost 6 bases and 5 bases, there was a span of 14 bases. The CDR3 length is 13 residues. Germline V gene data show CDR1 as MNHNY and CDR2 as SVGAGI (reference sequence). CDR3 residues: CASSRRDWDEQYF. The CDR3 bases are TGTGCCAGCAGCCGCAGGGACTGGGACGAGCAGTACTTC.